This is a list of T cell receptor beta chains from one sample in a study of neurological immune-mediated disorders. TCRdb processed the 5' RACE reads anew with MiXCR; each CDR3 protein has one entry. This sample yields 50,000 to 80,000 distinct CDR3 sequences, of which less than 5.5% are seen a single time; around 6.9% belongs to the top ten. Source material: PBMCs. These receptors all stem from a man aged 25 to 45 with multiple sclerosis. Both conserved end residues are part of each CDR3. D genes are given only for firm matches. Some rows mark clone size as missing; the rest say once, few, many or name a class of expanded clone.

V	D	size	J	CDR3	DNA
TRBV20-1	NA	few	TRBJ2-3	CSAPYTGSRADTQYF	TGCAGTGCTCCATACACAGGGAGCAGGGCAGATACGCAGTATTTT
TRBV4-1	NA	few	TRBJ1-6	CASSQDRGDPNSPLHF	TGCGCCAGCAGCCAAGATCGAGGGGACCCAAATTCACCCCTCCACTTT
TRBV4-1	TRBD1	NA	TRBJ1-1	CASSQPGQGGSPEAFF	TGCGCCAGCAGCCAACCGGGACAGGGAGGATCCCCCGAAGCTTTCTTT
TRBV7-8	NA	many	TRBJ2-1	CASSLGYRYNEQFF	TGTGCCAGCAGCTTAGGGTACAGATACAACGAGCAGTTCTTC
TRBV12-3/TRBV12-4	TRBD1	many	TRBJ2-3	CASSWPRTGQYF	TGTGCCAGCAGCTGGCCCCGGACAGGGCAGTATTTT
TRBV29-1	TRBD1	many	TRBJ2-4	CSAGQGIEIQYF	TGCAGCGCTGGACAGGGGATAGAGATTCAGTACTTC
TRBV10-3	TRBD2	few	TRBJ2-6	CAISDGGGSGANVLTF	TGTGCCATCAGTGATGGCGGGGGGTCTGGGGCCAACGTCCTGACTTTC
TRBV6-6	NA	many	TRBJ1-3	CASSYSRQISGNTIYF	TGTGCCAGCAGTTACTCCAGACAGATCTCTGGAAACACCATATATTTT
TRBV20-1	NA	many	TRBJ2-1	CSAKGNEQFF	TGCAGTGCTAAGGGGAATGAGCAGTTCTTC
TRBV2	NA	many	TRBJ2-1	CASALGTWLDEQFF	TGTGCCAGCGCACTAGGGACATGGCTCGATGAGCAGTTCTTC
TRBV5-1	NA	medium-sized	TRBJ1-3	CASRGDGGFGGTIYF	TGCGCCAGCAGAGGAGACGGGGGTTTCGGTGGCACCATATATTTT
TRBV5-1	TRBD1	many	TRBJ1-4	CASASRGTGTGKLFF	TGCGCCAGCGCCTCGAGGGGGACAGGGACCGGAAAACTGTTTTTT
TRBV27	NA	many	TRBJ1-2	CASSFRQNYGYTF	TGTGCCAGCAGTTTTAGACAGAACTATGGCTACACCTTC
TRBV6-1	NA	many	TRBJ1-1	CASAPQGPLLEAFF	TGTGCCAGCGCCCCACAGGGACCCTTACTTGAAGCTTTCTTT